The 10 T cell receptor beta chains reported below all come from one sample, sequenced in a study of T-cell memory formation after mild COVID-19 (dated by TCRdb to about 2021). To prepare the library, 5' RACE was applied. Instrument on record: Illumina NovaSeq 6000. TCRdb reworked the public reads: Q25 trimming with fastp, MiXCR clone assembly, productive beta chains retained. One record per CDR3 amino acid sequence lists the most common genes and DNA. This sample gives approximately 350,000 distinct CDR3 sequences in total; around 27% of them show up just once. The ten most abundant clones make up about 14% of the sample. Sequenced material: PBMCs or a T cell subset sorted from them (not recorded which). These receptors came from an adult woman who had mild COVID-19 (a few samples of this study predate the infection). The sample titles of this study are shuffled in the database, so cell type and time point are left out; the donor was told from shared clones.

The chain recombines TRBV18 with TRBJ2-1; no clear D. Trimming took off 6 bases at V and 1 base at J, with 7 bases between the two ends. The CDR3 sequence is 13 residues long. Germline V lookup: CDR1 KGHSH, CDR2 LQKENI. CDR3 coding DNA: TGTGCCAGCTCCCGGGCGTCCTACAATGAGCAGTTCTTC. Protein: CASSRASYNEQFF. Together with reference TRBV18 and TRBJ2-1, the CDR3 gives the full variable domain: NAGVMQNPRHLVRRRGQEARLRCSPMKGHSHVYWYRQLPEEGLKFMVYLQKENIIDESGMPKERFSAEFPKEGPSILRIQQVVRGDSAAYFCASSRASYNEQFFGPGTRLTVL.

In DNA form, the CDR3 reads TGTGCCAGCAGCTTGGTGCCGGAGGGGCCCCTCCACTTT. As protein: CASSLVPEGPLHF. The chain joins TRBV5-5 to TRBJ1-6; D may be TRBD1 (5 bases). This CDR3 is 13 amino acids long. V shed 0 bases and J shed 13 bases, with 11 bases lying between them. Germline assignment: CDR1 SGHKS and CDR2 YYEKEE (reference sequence).

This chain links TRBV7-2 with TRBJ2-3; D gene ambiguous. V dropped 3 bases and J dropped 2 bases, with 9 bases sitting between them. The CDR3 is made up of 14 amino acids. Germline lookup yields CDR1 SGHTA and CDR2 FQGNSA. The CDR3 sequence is CASSFSQTTDTQYF. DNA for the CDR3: TGTGCCAGCAGCTTCTCTCAGACCACAGATACGCAGTATTTT.

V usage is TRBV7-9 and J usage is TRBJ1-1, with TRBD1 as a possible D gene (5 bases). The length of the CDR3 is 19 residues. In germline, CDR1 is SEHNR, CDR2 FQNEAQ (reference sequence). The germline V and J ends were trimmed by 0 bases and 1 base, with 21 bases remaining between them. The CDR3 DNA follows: TGTGCCAGCAGCTTAGCCCGCTCCGGGACGGCCGGTCCGAACACTGAAGCTTTCTTT. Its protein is CASSLARSGTAGPNTEAFF.

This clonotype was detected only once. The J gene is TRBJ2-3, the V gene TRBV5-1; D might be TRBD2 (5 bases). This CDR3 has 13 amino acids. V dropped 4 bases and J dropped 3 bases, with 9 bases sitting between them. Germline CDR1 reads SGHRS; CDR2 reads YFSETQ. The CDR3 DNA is TGCGCCAGCAGCGTGGACTTGACAGATACGCAGTATTTT. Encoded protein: CASSVDLTDTQYF.

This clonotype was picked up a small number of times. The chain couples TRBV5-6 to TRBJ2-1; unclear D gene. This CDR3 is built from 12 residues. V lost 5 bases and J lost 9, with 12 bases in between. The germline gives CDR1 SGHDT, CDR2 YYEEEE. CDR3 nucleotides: TGTGCCAGCAGTGTCGTAGTAACTGAGCAGTTCTTC. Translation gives CASSVVVTEQFF.

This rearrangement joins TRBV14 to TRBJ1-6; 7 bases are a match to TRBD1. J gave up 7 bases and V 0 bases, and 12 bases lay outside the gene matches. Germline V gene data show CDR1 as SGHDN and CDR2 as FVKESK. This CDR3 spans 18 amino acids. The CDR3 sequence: CASSQDFVQGLGNSPLHF. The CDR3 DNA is TGTGCCAGCAGCCAAGATTTCGTACAGGGGTTAGGAAATTCACCCCTCCACTTT.

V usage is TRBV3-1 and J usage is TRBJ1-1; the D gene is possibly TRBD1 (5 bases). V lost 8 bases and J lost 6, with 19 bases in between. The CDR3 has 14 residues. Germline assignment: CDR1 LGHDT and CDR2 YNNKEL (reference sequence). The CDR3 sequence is CASRRRGEGSEAFF. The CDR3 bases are TGTGCCAGCCGCCGCCGGGGGGAGGGCTCTGAAGCTTTCTTT.

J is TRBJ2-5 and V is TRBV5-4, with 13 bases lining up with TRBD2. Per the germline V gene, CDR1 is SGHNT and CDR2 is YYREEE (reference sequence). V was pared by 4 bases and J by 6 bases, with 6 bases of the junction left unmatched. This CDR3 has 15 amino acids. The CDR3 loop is CASSHGTSGAQTQYF. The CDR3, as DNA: TGTGCCAGCAGCCATGGGACTAGCGGGGCTCAGACCCAGTACTTC.

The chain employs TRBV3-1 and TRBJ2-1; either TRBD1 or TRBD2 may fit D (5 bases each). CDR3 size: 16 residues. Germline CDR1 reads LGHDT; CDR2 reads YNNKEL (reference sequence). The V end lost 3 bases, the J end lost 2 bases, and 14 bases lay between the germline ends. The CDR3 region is CASSHHRDGPYNEQFF. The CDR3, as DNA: TGTGCCAGCAGCCACCACCGGGACGGTCCCTACAATGAGCAGTTCTTC.